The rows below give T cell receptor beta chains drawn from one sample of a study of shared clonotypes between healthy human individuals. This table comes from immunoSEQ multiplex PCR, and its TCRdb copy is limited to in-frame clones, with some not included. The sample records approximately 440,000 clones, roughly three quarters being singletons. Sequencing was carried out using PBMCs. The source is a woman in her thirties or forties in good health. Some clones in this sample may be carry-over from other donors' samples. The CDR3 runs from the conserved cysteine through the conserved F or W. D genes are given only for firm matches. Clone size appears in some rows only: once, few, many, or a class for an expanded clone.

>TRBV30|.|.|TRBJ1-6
TGTGCCTGGACAGCCAATAATTCACCCCCCCACTTT
CAWTANNSPPHF
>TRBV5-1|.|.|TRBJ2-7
TGCGCCAGCAGCTTTGGAAGCTCCTACGAGCAGTACTTC
CASSFGSSYEQYF
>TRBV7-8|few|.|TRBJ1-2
TGTGCCAGCAGCCCTAGATTGGACAGACCCAACTATGGCTACACCTTC
CASSPRLDRPNYGYTF
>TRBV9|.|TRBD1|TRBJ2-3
TGTGCCAGCAGCGATTCGACAGGGGGCTATCCTACTAGCACAGATACGCAGTATTTT
CASSDSTGGYPTSTDTQYF
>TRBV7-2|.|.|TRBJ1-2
TGTGCCAGCAGCAAAGCCGAAACCTGGGCCTATGGCTACACCTTC
CASSKAETWAYGYTF
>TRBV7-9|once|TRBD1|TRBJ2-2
TGTGCCAGCAGCTTCGGGACAGGGGTCACCGGGGAGCTGTTTTTT
CASSFGTGVTGELFF
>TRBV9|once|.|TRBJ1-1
TGTGCCAGCAGCCCTCCCCGCAGGACGAACACTGAAGCTTTCTTT
CASSPPRRTNTEAFF
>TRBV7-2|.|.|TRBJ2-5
TGTGCCAGCAGCTTAGTTGGCGGCGAATGGGAGACCCAGTACTTC
CASSLVGGEWETQYF
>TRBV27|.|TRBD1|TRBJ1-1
TGTGCCAGCAGAAAATTAGGGACAGGGACATTGAACACTGAAGCTTTCTTT
CASRKLGTGTLNTEAFF
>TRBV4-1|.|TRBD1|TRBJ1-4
TGCGCCAGCAGAAGGACAGGGACAGCCACAGAAAAACTGTTTTTT
CASRRTGTATEKLFF
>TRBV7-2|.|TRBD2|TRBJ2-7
TGTGCCAGCAGCTTAGGTGCTAGCGGGGCTCGGGAGCAGTACTTC
CASSLGASGAREQYF
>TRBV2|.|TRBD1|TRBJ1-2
TGTGCCAGCCAACAAGACAGGGCCTCGGACTACTATGGCTACACCTTC
CASQQDRASDYYGYTF
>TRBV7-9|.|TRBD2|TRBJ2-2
TGTGCCAGCAGCCCCCTTAGCGGGAGGAGCACCGGGGAGCTGTTTTTT
CASSPLSGRSTGELFF
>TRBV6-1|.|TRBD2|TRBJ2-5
TGTGCCAGCAGTACAGCGGGAGAGTACGAGACCCAGTACTTC
CASSTAGEYETQYF
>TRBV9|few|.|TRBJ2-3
TGTGCCAGCAGCGGACTTCGGGAGTCTAGCACAGATACGCAGTATTTT
CASSGLRESSTDTQYF
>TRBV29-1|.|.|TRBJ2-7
TGCAGCGTTGTTACTAGCTCCTACGAGCAGTACTTC
CSVVTSSYEQYF
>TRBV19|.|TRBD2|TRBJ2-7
TGTGCCAGTAGTCCAGCGGGAGCCCCCTACGAGCAGTACTTC
CASSPAGAPYEQYF
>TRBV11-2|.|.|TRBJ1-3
TGTGCCAGCAGCTCCATTACTGGAAACACCATATATTTT
CASSSITGNTIYF
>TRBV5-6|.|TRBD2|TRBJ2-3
TGTGCCAGCAGCTTGGGTAGCGGGAGGGCAGATACGCAGTATTTT
CASSLGSGRADTQYF
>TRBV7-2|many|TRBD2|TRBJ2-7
TGTGCCAGCAGTTCCCTGGGGCTAGCGGGATCCTACGAGCAGTACTTC
CASSSLGLAGSYEQYF
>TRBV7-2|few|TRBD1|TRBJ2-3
TGTGCCAGCAGCTCCCGGACAGGGAAGGATACGCAGTATTTT
CASSSRTGKDTQYF
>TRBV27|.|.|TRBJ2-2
TGTGCCAGCAGGCCCAGCGGTTTAAACACCGGGGAGCTGTTTTTT
CASRPSGLNTGELFF
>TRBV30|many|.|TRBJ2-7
TGTGCCTGGACCCGACCCCCTTCCTACGAGCAGTACTTC
CAWTRPPSYEQYF
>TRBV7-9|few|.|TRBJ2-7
TGTGCCAGCAGTACTGTGGATACTACCTCACCCGAGCAGTACTTC
CASSTVDTTSPEQYF
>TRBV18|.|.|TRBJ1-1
TGTGCCAGCTCACCACCAGCGGGGGGCGAAACTGAAGCTTTCTTT
CASSPPAGGETEAFF
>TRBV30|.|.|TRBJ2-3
TGTGCCTGGAGTCAAGCAGGGGCCCCCACAGATACGCAGTATTTT
CAWSQAGAPTDTQYF
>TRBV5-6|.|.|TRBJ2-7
TGTGCCAGCAGCCAAGGGGGCGAGCAGTACTTC
CASSQGGEQYF
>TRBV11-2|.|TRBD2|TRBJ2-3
TGTGCCAGCAGCTGGCGACTAGCGGGAGGGCCCGATACGCAGTATTTT
CASSWRLAGGPDTQYF
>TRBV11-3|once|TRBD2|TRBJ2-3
TGTGCCAGCAGCCGCGGGACTAGCGGAGATACGCAGTATTTT
CASSRGTSGDTQYF